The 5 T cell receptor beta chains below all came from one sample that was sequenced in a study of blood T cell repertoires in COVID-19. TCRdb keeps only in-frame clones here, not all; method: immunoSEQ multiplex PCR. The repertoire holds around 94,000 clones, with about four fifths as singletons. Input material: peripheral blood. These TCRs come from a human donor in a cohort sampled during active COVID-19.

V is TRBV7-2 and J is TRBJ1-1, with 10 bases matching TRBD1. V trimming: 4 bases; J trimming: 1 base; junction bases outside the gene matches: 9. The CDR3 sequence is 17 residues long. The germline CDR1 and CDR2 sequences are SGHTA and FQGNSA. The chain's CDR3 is CASSWPGTGAGNTEAFF. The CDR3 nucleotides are TGTGCCAGCAGCTGGCCCGGGACAGGGGCTGGGAACACTGAAGCTTTCTTT.

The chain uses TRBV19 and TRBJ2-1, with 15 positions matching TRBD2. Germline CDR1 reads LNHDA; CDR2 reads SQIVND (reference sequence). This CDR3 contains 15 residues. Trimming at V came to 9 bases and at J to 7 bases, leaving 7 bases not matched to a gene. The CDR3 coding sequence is TGTGCCAGCCATTCCGGGACTAGCGGGAGGAATGAGCAGTTCTTC. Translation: CASHSGTSGRNEQFF. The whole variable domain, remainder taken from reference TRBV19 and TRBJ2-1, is DGGITQSPKYLFRKEGQNVTLSCEQNLNHDAMYWYRQDPGQGLRLIYYSQIVNDFQKGDIAEGYSVSREKKESFPLTVTSAQKNPTAFYLCASHSGTSGRNEQFFGPGTRLTVL.

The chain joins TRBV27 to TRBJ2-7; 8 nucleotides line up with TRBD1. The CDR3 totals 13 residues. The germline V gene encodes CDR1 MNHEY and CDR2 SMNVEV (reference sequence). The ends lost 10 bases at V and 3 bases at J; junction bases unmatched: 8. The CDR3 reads CATSGTGYYEQYF. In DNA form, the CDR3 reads TGTGCCACCTCCGGGACAGGCTACTACGAGCAGTACTTC.

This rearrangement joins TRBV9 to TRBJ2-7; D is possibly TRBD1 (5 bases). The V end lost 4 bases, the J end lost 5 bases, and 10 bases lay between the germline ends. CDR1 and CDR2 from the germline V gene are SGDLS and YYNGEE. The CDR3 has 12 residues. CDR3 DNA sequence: TGTGCCAGCAGCCGAAACAGGAACGAGCAGTACTTC. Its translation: CASSRNRNEQYF.

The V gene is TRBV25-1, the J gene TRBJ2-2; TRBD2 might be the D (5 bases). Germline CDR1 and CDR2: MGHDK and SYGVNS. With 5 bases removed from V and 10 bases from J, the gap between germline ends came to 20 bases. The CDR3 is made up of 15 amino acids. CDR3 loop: CASSIPGKFTLELFF. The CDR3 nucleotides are TGTGCCAGCAGTATACCGGGGAAATTTACCCTGGAGCTGTTTTTT.